This paragraph reports one T cell receptor beta chain. Its antigen is unknown. The junction does not match germline at one end; this may be a read error. A modified ARM-PCR protocol with three rounds of nested PCR amplified TCRbeta. TCRdb itself ran the multiplex PCR reads through MiXCR, one entry per CDR3 protein. The repertoire has around 39,000 distinct CDR3 sequences, roughly 60% of them found once; the top ten carry over 40%. This sample's RNA came from whole unsorted tissue. Distant lung tissue was collected more than 3 cm away from the tumor edge. This record comes from a study of tumor and adjacent non-tumor tissue in lung cancer. This CDR3 has 13 residues. Germline V gene data show CDR1 as SGHAT and CDR2 as FQDESV (reference sequence). General study points: Patients with more diverse tumor TCRs had worse survival.

The chain recombines TRBV11-1 with TRBJ2-7; D is undetermined. This clonotype was obtained from a man between 45 and 60 years old with non-small cell lung cancer. The sample consisted of distant non-tumor lung tissue. The CDR3 DNA reads as TGTGCCAGTAGCTTATCTGGACCCTTGGGGCAGTACTTC. It translates to CASSLSGPLGQYF. The full variable domain, in which reference TRBV11-1 and TRBJ2-7 provide the parts outside the CDR3, is EAEVAQSPRYKITEKSQAVAFWCDPISGHATLYWYRQILGQGPELLVQFQDESVVDDSQLPKDRFSAERLKGVDSTLKIQPAELGDSAMYLCASSLSGPLGQYFGPGTRLTVT.